These T cell receptor beta chains were read from a single sample in a study of immune evolution from preneoplasia to lung adenocarcinoma. Sequencing used immunoSEQ multiplex PCR; TCRdb keeps in-frame clones, though not all of them. Of about 41,000 clones listed, more than 60% are singletons. The material sequenced was FFPE invasive lung adenocarcinoma tissue. The receptors stem from a person in their sixties or seventies with lung adenocarcinoma. Both conserved end residues are part of each CDR3. The D gene is left open where the match is weak. Clone size appears in some rows only: once, few, many, or a class for an expanded clone.

size: -
J: TRBJ2-1
V: TRBV7-2
D: TRBD1
DNA: TGTGCCAGCAGCTCTTATAGGGGGCTTGGGCAGTTCTTC
CDR3: CASSSYRGLGQFF

size: -
J: TRBJ2-1
V: TRBV7-3
D: -
DNA: TGTGCCAGCAGGTACCCGGGGAGAAACCACAATGAGCAGTTCTTC
CDR3: CASRYPGRNHNEQFF

size: -
J: TRBJ2-1
V: TRBV9
D: TRBD2
DNA: TGTGCCAGCAGCGTAGTTGGTAGCGGGCATGAGCAGTTCTTC
CDR3: CASSVVGSGHEQFF

size: once
J: TRBJ2-3
V: TRBV7-6
D: -
DNA: TGTGCCAGCAGCCCCCGCCCGGGACTTCTAACAGATACGCAGTATTTT
CDR3: CASSPRPGLLTDTQYF

size: -
J: TRBJ2-2
V: TRBV7-2
D: -
DNA: TGTGCCAGCAGCCCACAGAGCGGGAACACCGGGGAGCTGTTTTTT
CDR3: CASSPQSGNTGELFF

size: -
J: TRBJ1-5
V: TRBV5-1
D: -
DNA: TGCGCCAGCAGCTTGAGCCAGGGTCAGCCCCAGCATTTT
CDR3: CASSLSQGQPQHF

size: once
J: TRBJ2-7
V: TRBV6-5
D: -
DNA: TGTGCCAGCAGTAAAGGGGACCAGGTCGAGCAGTATTTC
CDR3: CASSKGDQVEQYF

size: -
J: TRBJ2-1
V: TRBV7-9
D: -
DNA: TGTGCCAGCAGCTTTTTCAAGGCCTCCTACAATGAGCAGTTCTTC
CDR3: CASSFFKASYNEQFF

size: -
J: TRBJ1-5
V: TRBV5-6
D: -
DNA: TGTGCCAGCAGCTTACGGGACAATATCAATCAGCCCCAGCATTTT
CDR3: CASSLRDNINQPQHF

size: -
J: TRBJ2-5
V: TRBV19
D: -
DNA: TGTGCCAGTAGTATAGACAGGGGAATGGGGACCCAGTACTTC
CDR3: CASSIDRGMGTQYF

size: -
J: TRBJ2-1
V: TRBV5-1
D: -
DNA: TGCGCCAGCAGCCTATCCGTCTCTCCCTACAATGAGCAGTTCTTC
CDR3: CASSLSVSPYNEQFF

size: -
J: TRBJ1-2
V: TRBV5-6
D: TRBD1
DNA: TGTGCCAGCAGACCGACAGGGGTCTATGGCTACACCTTC
CDR3: CASRPTGVYGYTF

size: -
J: TRBJ2-4
V: TRBV5-1
D: TRBD1
DNA: TGCGCCAGCAGCTTGGTACAGGGGGCCAAAAACATTCAGTACTTC
CDR3: CASSLVQGAKNIQYF

size: -
J: TRBJ1-1
V: TRBV7-2
D: -
DNA: TGTGCCAGCAGCTTAGAGCTGAACACTGAAGCTTTCTTT
CDR3: CASSLELNTEAFF

size: few
J: TRBJ2-2
V: TRBV7-3
D: TRBD1
DNA: TGTGCCAGCAGCCTTCCCGGGACAGGGCCCGGGGAGCTGTTTTTT
CDR3: CASSLPGTGPGELFF

size: once
J: TRBJ1-4
V: TRBV6-5
D: -
DNA: TGTGCCAGCAGCCGTAACAGGGCCCAAGGGGAAAAACTGTTTTTT
CDR3: CASSRNRAQGEKLFF

size: -
J: TRBJ2-7
V: TRBV5-1
D: TRBD1
DNA: TGCGCCAGCAGCTCCGTAGGGACAGGTTACGAGCAGTACTTC
CDR3: CASSSVGTGYEQYF

size: -
J: TRBJ2-5
V: TRBV19
D: TRBD2
DNA: TGTGCCAGTCAGACGGGGACTAGCGGGGGAGAGACCCAGTACTTC
CDR3: CASQTGTSGGETQYF

size: -
J: TRBJ2-7
V: TRBV6-5
D: TRBD2
DNA: TGTGCCAGCAGACTAGCGGGAAGATACGAGCAGTACTTC
CDR3: CASRLAGRYEQYF

size: once
J: TRBJ2-2
V: TRBV2
D: -
DNA: TGTGCCAGCAGTATAGACACCGGGGAGCTGTTTTTT
CDR3: CASSIDTGELFF

size: -
J: TRBJ1-2
V: TRBV7-9
D: TRBD1
DNA: TGTGCCAGCAGCCACCGGACAGGGGAGGGCTACACCTTC
CDR3: CASSHRTGEGYTF

size: -
J: TRBJ2-7
V: TRBV2
D: TRBD1
DNA: TGTGCCAGCACCCTGGGACAGGGGGCATACGAGCAGTACTTC
CDR3: CASTLGQGAYEQYF

size: once
J: TRBJ2-3
V: TRBV9
D: -
DNA: TGTGCCAGCAGCGCCACAGGGAAGTTCACAGATACGCAGTATTTT
CDR3: CASSATGKFTDTQYF

size: -
J: TRBJ1-1
V: TRBV6-1
D: -
DNA: TGTGCCAGCAGGCGACAGGAGCAGGACACTGAAGCTTTCTTT
CDR3: CASRRQEQDTEAFF

size: -
J: TRBJ2-3
V: TRBV7-2
D: TRBD2
DNA: TGTGCCAGCAGCTTGAACGCGGGAGCAAGCACAGATACGCAGTATTTT
CDR3: CASSLNAGASTDTQYF

size: -
J: TRBJ1-2
V: TRBV30
D: -
DNA: TGTGCCTGGAGTGTCCGCTATGGCTACACCTTC
CDR3: CAWSVRYGYTF